A selection of T cell receptor beta chains follows, all from one sample in a study of patients and donors after allogeneic stem cell transplantation. Using its own MiXCR run on the RT-PCR reads, TCRdb lists one record per CDR3 protein. The sample holds some 960,000 distinct CDR3 sequences, more than 15% seen once. Sequencing was performed on blood, either unsorted or a sorted T cell fraction (not recorded which). The receptors shown here come from a human donor who was either an allogeneic HSCT recipient or a stem cell or donor lymphocyte infusion donor (not recorded which). It is not recorded whose cells these are; they may come from a transplant donor. CDR3s include the opening cysteine and the closing phenylalanine or tryptophan. The order of the fields is V gene, clone size, J gene, D gene, CDR3 protein, CDR3 DNA. The D gene is left open where the match is weak. Clone size is shown for a subset of rows, as once, few, many or a class of expanded clone.

TRBV25-1,few,TRBJ1-2,.,CASSENSWNGYTF,TGTGCCAGCAGTGAGAACAGCTGGAATGGCTACACCTTC
TRBV29-1,few,TRBJ1-4,.,CSVDTGKGEKLFF,TGCAGCGTTGACACAGGGAAAGGTGAAAAACTGTTTTTT
TRBV7-2,.,TRBJ2-5,TRBD2,CASSIQTSGRGTQYF,TGTGCCAGCAGCATCCAGACTAGCGGGAGGGGGACCCAGTACTTC
TRBV12-3/TRBV12-4,many,TRBJ2-2,.,CASRPGGRMGELFF,TGTGCCAGCCGCCCCGGGGGGCGTATGGGGGAGCTGTTTTTT
TRBV3-1,few,TRBJ1-5,.,CASSQGGTVSQPQHF,TGTGCCAGCAGCCAAGGGGGAACGGTCAGTCAGCCCCAGCATTTT
TRBV5-5,.,TRBJ2-1,.,CASSPGGFRDNEQFF,TGTGCCAGCAGCCCTGGTGGGTTTCGGGACAATGAGCAGTTCTTC
TRBV24-1,.,TRBJ2-1,.,CATSDPLVGPYNEQFF,TGTGCCACCAGTGACCCACTAGTGGGGCCCTACAATGAGCAGTTCTTC
TRBV6-1,.,TRBJ1-2,.,CAGGLGPPLGYTF,TGTGCCGGGGGTTTAGGTCCGCCGCTGGGCTACACCTTC
TRBV16,.,TRBJ1-4,.,CTSSQSLVTAGATELFF,TGTACCAGCAGCCAATCCTTAGTAACAGCGGGAGCGACGGAACTGTTTTTT
TRBV6-1,few,TRBJ1-5,.,CASRRGRGLSQPQHF,TGTGCCAGTCGGAGAGGCAGGGGATTATCTCAGCCCCAGCATTTT
TRBV9,few,TRBJ2-1,TRBD2,CASSASGSINEQFF,TGTGCCAGCAGCGCTAGCGGGAGCATAAATGAGCAGTTCTTC
TRBV6-1,few,TRBJ2-7,TRBD1,CASSQTGTSYEQYF,TGTGCCAGCAGCCAGACAGGGACCTCCTACGAGCAGTACTTC
TRBV4-3,few,TRBJ1-2,TRBD1,CASSHTDRGSRGYTF,TGCGCCAGCAGCCACACCGACAGGGGTTCTCGAGGCTACACCTTC
TRBV19,.,TRBJ2-1,TRBD2,CASSPIEAGAYNEQFF,TGTGCCAGTAGTCCAATAGAGGCGGGAGCCTACAATGAGCAGTTCTTC